These 20 T cell receptor beta chains came from one sample sequenced in a study of blood T cell repertoires in COVID-19. Only in-frame clones appear in the TCRdb table, and some are missing; sequencing was by immunoSEQ multiplex PCR. The data contain 34,000 or so clones, about 80% of them seen just once; the ten biggest clones take up approximately 30%. Sample: peripheral blood. Every receptor here comes from a man older than 75 with acute or convalescent COVID-19.

The J gene is TRBJ2-5, the V gene TRBV3-1 (or the pseudogene TRBV3-2), with 10 nucleotides matching TRBD1. In germline, CDR1 is LGHDT, CDR2 YNNKEL (reference sequence). CDR3 size: 16 residues. The V gene end was trimmed by 4 bases and the J gene end by 1 base; junction bases not matched to a gene: 6. In nucleotides, the CDR3 is TGTGCCAGCAGCCTGGGGAGGGACAGGGGCCAAGAGACCCAGTACTTC. This translates into CASSLGRDRGQETQYF.

CDR3 DNA: TGTGCCAGCACTCTTCGACAGGGGATAACTGAAGCTTTCTTT. Amino acids: CASTLRQGITEAFF. The chain links TRBV6-5 to TRBJ1-1; 8 nucleotides agree with TRBD1. This CDR3 comprises 14 residues. V gave up 7 bases and J gave up 5 bases; unmatched junction bases: 9. From germline, CDR1 is MNHEY and CDR2 SVGAGI.

The chain is built from TRBV4-1 and TRBJ2-7; 9 nucleotides match TRBD2. The V gene end was trimmed by 2 bases and the J gene end by 0 bases; junction bases not matched to a gene: 5. The CDR3 is 16 residues long. Germline CDR1 is MGHRA and CDR2 is YSYEKL. CDR3 nucleotides: TGCGCCAGCAGCCAATGGGCGGGAGGGGCCTCCTACGAGCAGTACTTC. Translation gives CASSQWAGGASYEQYF.

The CDR3, as DNA: TGCGCCAGCAGCTTGGAAGGGGGCCCAGCGACTACAGGCAATGAGCAGTTCTTC. Translating it yields CASSLEGGPATTGNEQFF. The gene calls are TRBV5-1 and TRBJ2-1; 7 positions match TRBD1. The CDR3 runs 18 residues. CDR1 and CDR2 from the germline V gene are SGHRS and YFSETQ. The V and J ends lost 0 bases and 6 bases, in that order; junction bases with no gene match: 15.

The chain is built from TRBV7-2 and TRBJ1-3; no clear D gene. Trimming removed 1 base at V and 4 bases at J, with 5 bases between. This CDR3 comprises 13 residues. From germline, CDR1 is SGHTA and CDR2 FQGNSA. In nucleotides, the CDR3 is TGTGCCAGCAGCTTAGGAGGGGGAAACACCATATATTTT. Translating it yields CASSLGGGNTIYF.

The CDR3 DNA is TGTGCCAGCAGTTACGGGCCAAAAGAGACCCAGTACTTC. This codes for CASSYGPKETQYF. The chain links TRBV6-5 to TRBJ2-5; no reliable D call. Germline V gene sequence: CDR1 MNHEY, CDR2 SVGAGI. The germline V and J ends were trimmed by 2 bases and 3 bases, with 7 bases remaining between them. The CDR3 loop spans 13 amino acids.

This sequence joins TRBV4-1 and TRBJ1-5; no firm D call. V gave up 0 bases and J gave up 5 bases, with 11 bases separating them. There are 15 residues in the CDR3. Germline V lookup: CDR1 MGHRA, CDR2 YSYEKL. This chain's CDR3 is CASSQEGGLDQPQHF. In DNA, the CDR3 is TGCGCCAGCAGCCAAGAAGGAGGGTTAGATCAGCCCCAGCATTTT.

The rearrangement links TRBV30 to TRBJ1-6, with D maybe TRBD1 (5 bases). From germline, CDR1 is GTSNPN and CDR2 SVGIG (reference sequence). This CDR3 has 16 residues. The ends were cut back, 2 bases at V and 4 bases at J, with 15 bases in the middle. The CDR3 region has the DNA TGTGCCTGGAGTTTCCGGGGGGATAGATATAATTCACCCCTCCACTTT. Protein sequence: CAWSFRGDRYNSPLHF.

In this sample, this clone turned up once. The chain links TRBV20-1 to TRBJ2-7, with 10 bases lining up with TRBD2. The germline V gene has CDR1 DFQATT and CDR2 SNEGSKA (reference sequence). With V trimmed by 3 bases and J by 2 bases, 10 bases remained unmatched. The CDR3 is 16 residues long. The CDR3 here is CSASGASGGPAYEQYF. The DNA of the CDR3 is TGCAGTGCTAGTGGGGCTAGCGGGGGCCCAGCCTACGAGCAGTACTTC.

CDR3 bases: TGTGCCAGCAGCTTACTCACCGGGGGGGCCGGCACAGATACGCAGTATTTT. This translates into CASSLLTGGAGTDTQYF. The chain recombines TRBV7-3 with TRBJ2-3, with 8 bases identical to TRBD2. The CDR3 consists of 17 residues. J lost 1 base, V lost 2 bases, and 8 bases had no gene match. Germline CDR1 is SGHTA and CDR2 is FQGTGA.

In nucleotides, the CDR3 is TGTGCCAGCAGTTCACATCAGGGCGGTAATGAAAAACTGTTTTTT. Translated, it gives CASSSHQGGNEKLFF. This chain connects TRBV6-5 to TRBJ1-4; D is perhaps TRBD1 (5 bases). The CDR3 length is 15 residues. Trimming removed 4 bases from V and 4 bases from J, with 13 bases in between. Germline assignment: CDR1 MNHEY and CDR2 SVGAGI.

The rearrangement uses TRBV12-2 and TRBJ2-1; the D segment call TRBD1 is taken from the table without a DNA check. TRBV12-2 is tagged as a pseudogene. The CDR3 is 13 amino acids. The CDR3 loop is CDGTQSSYNEQFF. DNA for the CDR3: TGTGACGGGACACAGAGCTCCTACAATGAGCAGTTCTTC.

This chain links TRBV5-4 with TRBJ1-6; 12 bases align to TRBD1. Looked up from germline, CDR1 is SGHNT and CDR2 is YYREEE (reference sequence). Unmatched junction bases numbered 15, after V lost 4 bases and J lost 7 bases. CDR3 size: 19 residues. The CDR3 DNA reads TGTGCCAGCAGCCGACTAGGGACAGGGGGCGCGTCGAGAAATTCACCCCTCCACTTT. Translating it yields CASSRLGTGGASRNSPLHF.

The chain links TRBV18 to TRBJ2-7; 7 bases align to TRBD2. Germline V lookup: CDR1 KGHSH, CDR2 LQKENI. This CDR3 spans 15 amino acids. V gave up 0 bases and J gave up 3 bases; unmatched junction bases: 5. The CDR3 DNA sequence: TGTGCCAGCTCACCACCGAGTAGGACTAGCTACGAGCAGTACTTC. This gives the protein CASSPPSRTSYEQYF.

This clone has just one count. The chain employs TRBV5-4 and TRBJ1-2, with 7 bases matching TRBD1. The CDR3 runs to 13 residues. Germline CDR1 is SGHNT and CDR2 is YYREEE (reference sequence). V gave up 2 bases and J gave up 5 bases; unmatched junction bases: 3. CDR3 sequence: CASSLDRAYGYTF. Written as DNA, the CDR3 is TGTGCCAGCAGCTTAGACAGGGCGTATGGCTACACCTTC.

This clone was seen only once. The chain combines TRBV3-1 (or the pseudogene TRBV3-2) with TRBJ1-1; D is possibly TRBD1 (6 bases). The length of the CDR3 is 15 residues. Trimming removed 2 bases from V and 1 base from J, with 11 bases in between. The germline V gene has CDR1 LGHDT and CDR2 YNNKEL (reference sequence). The CDR3 sequence: CASSQWGQKNTEAFF. In DNA form, the CDR3 reads TGTGCCAGCAGCCAATGGGGGCAGAAGAACACTGAAGCTTTCTTT.

The genes are TRBV30 and TRBJ2-7, with 12 bases that match TRBD2. CDR3 length: 14 residues. With V trimmed by 3 bases and J by 6 bases, 6 bases remained unmatched. In germline, CDR1 is GTSNPN, CDR2 SVGIG (reference sequence). CDR3 region: CAWRLAGGPGEQYF. The CDR3 nucleotides are TGTGCCTGGAGGCTAGCGGGAGGGCCGGGCGAGCAGTACTTC.

V usage is TRBV11-2 and J usage is TRBJ2-1; the match to TRBD2 covers 14 bases. This CDR3 is built from 16 residues. V shed 6 bases and J 10 bases; nucleotides not matched to a gene: 11. Germline V gene lookup returns CDR1 SGHAT and CDR2 FQNNGV. CDR3 sequence (DNA): TGTGCCAGCAGTCGGCCGACTAGCGGGGGGGCCCGCGAGCAGTTCTTC. This sequence encodes CASSRPTSGGAREQFF.

The genes are TRBV30 and TRBJ2-7, with a tentative D call TRBD1 (7 bases). V shed 5 bases and J shed 6 bases, with 20 bases lying between them. Germline lookup yields CDR1 GTSNPN and CDR2 SVGIG (reference sequence). The CDR3 has 14 amino acids. The CDR3 protein is CAWVRRDRRLEQYF. CDR3 sequence (DNA): TGTGCCTGGGTGAGGAGGGACAGAAGGCTCGAGCAGTACTTC.

The chain links TRBV28 to TRBJ2-7; tentatively, D is TRBD2 (8 bases). The V end lost 6 bases, the J end lost 3 bases, and 18 bases lay between the germline ends. The CDR3 contains 15 residues. Germline CDR1 and CDR2: MDHEN and SYDVKM. The DNA for the CDR3 is TGTGCCAGCAGGACTAGCGCCAGGGGGGTCTACGAGCAGTACTTC. It codes for CASRTSARGVYEQYF.